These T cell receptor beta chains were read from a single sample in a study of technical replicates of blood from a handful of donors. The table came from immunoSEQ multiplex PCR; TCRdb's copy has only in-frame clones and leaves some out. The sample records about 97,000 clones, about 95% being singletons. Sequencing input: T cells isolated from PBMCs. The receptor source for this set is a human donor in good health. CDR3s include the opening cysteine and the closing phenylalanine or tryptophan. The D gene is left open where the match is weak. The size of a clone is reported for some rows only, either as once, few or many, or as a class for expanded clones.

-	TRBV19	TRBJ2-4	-	CASSSLRVSVENAKNIQYF	TGTGCCAGTAGTTCCTTACGGGTGTCGGTAGAAAATGCCAAAAACATTCAGTACTTC
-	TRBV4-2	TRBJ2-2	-	CASSQDRGLGELFF	TGTGCCAGCAGCCAAGATCGGGGTTTAGGGGAGCTGTTTTTT
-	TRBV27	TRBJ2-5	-	CASSLGLQETQYF	TGTGCCAGCTCCTTGGGACTCCAAGAGACCCAGTACTTC
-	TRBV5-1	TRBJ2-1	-	CASSLATEGRGYNEQFF	TGCGCCAGCAGCTTGGCCACAGAAGGTAGGGGCTACAATGAGCAGTTCTTC
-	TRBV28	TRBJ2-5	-	CASSFRKETQYF	TGTGCCAGCAGTTTCAGGAAAGAGACCCAGTACTTC
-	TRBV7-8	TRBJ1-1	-	CASSPRVNTEAFF	TGTGCCAGCAGCCCCCGGGTTAACACTGAAGCTTTCTTT
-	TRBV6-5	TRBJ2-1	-	CASSYSNGGSQFF	TGTGCCAGCAGTTACTCGAATGGGGGCTCCCAGTTCTTC
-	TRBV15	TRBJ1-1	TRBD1	CATSNRGTEAFF	TGTGCCACCAGCAACAGGGGTACTGAAGCTTTCTTT
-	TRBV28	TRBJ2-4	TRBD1	CASSSGTGVGIQYF	TGTGCCAGCAGTTCCGGGACAGGGGTCGGCATTCAGTACTTC
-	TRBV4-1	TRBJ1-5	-	CASSHGGQFGQPQHF	TGCGCCAGCAGCCATGGCGGACAGTTCGGTCAGCCCCAGCATTTT
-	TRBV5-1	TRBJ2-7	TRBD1	CASSSGQGRYEQYF	TGCGCCAGCAGCTCGGGACAGGGGAGGTACGAGCAGTACTTC
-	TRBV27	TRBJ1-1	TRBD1	CASLGQGAPNTEAFF	TGTGCCAGCTTGGGACAGGGGGCGCCGAACACTGAAGCTTTCTTT
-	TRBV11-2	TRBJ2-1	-	CASSLTQGFPNEQFF	TGTGCCAGCAGCCTAACACAGGGATTCCCCAATGAGCAGTTCTTC
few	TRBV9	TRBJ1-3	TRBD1	CASSVQGASAGNTIYF	TGTGCCAGCAGCGTACAGGGGGCTAGCGCTGGAAACACCATATATTTT
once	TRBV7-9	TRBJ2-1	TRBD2	CASSLVGGRLGNNEQFF	TGTGCCAGCAGCTTAGTTGGCGGGAGACTCGGGAACAATGAGCAGTTCTTC
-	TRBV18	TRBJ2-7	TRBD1	CASSRGQGRFGQYF	TGTGCCAGCTCCCGGGGACAGGGGCGGTTCGGGCAGTACTTC
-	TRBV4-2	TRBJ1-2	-	CASSPRDSAQGYTF	TGTGCCAGCAGCCCGCGGGACTCCGCTCAGGGCTACACCTTC
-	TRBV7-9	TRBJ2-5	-	CASSTTVPGKETQYF	TGTGCCAGCAGCACGACGGTTCCAGGGAAAGAGACCCAGTACTTC
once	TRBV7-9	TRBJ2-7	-	CASTSGDEQYF	TGTGCCAGCACTTCGGGGGACGAGCAGTACTTC
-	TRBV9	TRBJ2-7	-	CASSVGADPSYEQYF	TGTGCCAGCAGCGTAGGGGCAGATCCTTCCTACGAGCAGTACTTC
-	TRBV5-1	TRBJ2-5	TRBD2	CASSLDGSGRIETQYF	TGCGCCAGCAGCTTGGATGGTAGCGGGAGGATTGAGACCCAGTACTTC
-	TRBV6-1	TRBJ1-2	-	CASSEVPWRSGNYGYTF	TGTGCCAGCAGTGAAGTACCTTGGCGAAGCGGTAACTATGGCTACACCTTC
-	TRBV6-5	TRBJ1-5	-	CASSSGGHHQPQHF	TGTGCCAGCAGTTCCGGGGGTCACCATCAGCCCCAGCATTTT
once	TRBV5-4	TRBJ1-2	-	CASSPGGGVIGNYGYTF	TGTGCCAGCAGCCCCGGGGGAGGGGTGATTGGGAACTATGGCTACACCTTC
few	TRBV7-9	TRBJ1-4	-	CASSLLGDRDEKLFF	TGTGCCAGCAGCTTACTCGGGGATCGGGATGAAAAACTGTTTTTT
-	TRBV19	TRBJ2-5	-	CASSIVHSQRFQETQYF	TGTGCCAGTAGTATAGTGCATTCCCAGCGCTTCCAAGAGACCCAGTACTTC
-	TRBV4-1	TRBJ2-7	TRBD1	CASSQDGRQGFDEQYF	TGCGCCAGCAGCCAAGATGGTCGACAGGGATTCGACGAGCAGTACTTC
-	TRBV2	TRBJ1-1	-	CASRQENTEAFF	TGTGCCAGCAGACAGGAGAACACTGAAGCTTTCTTT
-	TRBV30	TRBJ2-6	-	CAWSRGDGANVLTF	TGTGCCTGGAGCCGGGGTGATGGGGCCAACGTCCTGACTTTC
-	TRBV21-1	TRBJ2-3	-	CASSKDWTGPNSTRSTSTDTQYF	TGTGCCAGCAGCAAAGACTGGACAGGGCCAAACTCGACACGGTCGACTTCCACAGATACGCAGTATTTT
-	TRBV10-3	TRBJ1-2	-	CAISESEPYGYTF	TGTGCCATCAGTGAGTCGGAGCCCTACGGCTACACCTTC
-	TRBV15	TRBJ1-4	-	CATSRVWVLTANEKLFF	TGTGCCACCAGCAGAGTGTGGGTTCTCACAGCTAATGAAAAACTGTTTTTT
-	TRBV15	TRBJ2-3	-	CATSGGAGGGTDTQYF	TGTGCCACCAGCGGAGGGGCCGGAGGCGGCACAGATACGCAGTATTTT
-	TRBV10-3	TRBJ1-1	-	CAISPGLNTEAFF	TGTGCCATCAGTCCGGGGTTGAACACTGAAGCTTTCTTT
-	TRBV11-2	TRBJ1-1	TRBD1	CASSRITGVPEAFF	TGTGCCAGCAGCCGGATAACAGGGGTCCCTGAAGCTTTCTTT
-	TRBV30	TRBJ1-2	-	CAWSPGDYGYTF	TGTGCCTGGAGCCCGGGGGACTATGGCTACACCTTC
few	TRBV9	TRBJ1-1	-	CASSVEGGRTEAFF	TGTGCCAGCAGCGTAGAGGGCGGGAGGACTGAAGCTTTCTTT
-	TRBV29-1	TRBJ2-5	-	CSVEPQDTQETQYF	TGCAGCGTTGAACCTCAAGACACCCAAGAGACCCAGTACTTC
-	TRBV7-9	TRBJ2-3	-	CASSPREPAVGTQYF	TGTGCCAGCAGTCCTAGGGAGCCGGCTGTTGGTACGCAGTATTTT
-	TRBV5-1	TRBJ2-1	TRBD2	CASSVLPGLAVINEQFF	TGCGCCAGCAGTGTTCTCCCGGGACTAGCGGTTATTAATGAGCAGTTCTTC
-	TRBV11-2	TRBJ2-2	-	CASSLVSQGLPGELFF	TGTGCCAGCAGCTTAGTATCGCAGGGACTCCCCGGGGAGCTGTTTTTT
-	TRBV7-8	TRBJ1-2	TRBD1	CASSLGRTGTGYTF	TGTGCCAGCAGCTTAGGGAGGACAGGGACTGGCTACACCTTC
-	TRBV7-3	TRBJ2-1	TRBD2	CASSSGLAGGHEQFF	TGTGCCAGCAGCTCGGGACTAGCGGGAGGCCATGAGCAGTTCTTC
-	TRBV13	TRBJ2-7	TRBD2	CASSQTSGSYEQYF	TGTGCCAGCAGCCAGACTAGCGGGAGTTACGAGCAGTACTTC
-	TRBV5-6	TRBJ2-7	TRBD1	CASYETGGVHEQYF	TGTGCCAGTTATGAGACAGGGGGAGTCCACGAGCAGTACTTC
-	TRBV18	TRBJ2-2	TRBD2	CASSPPGLAGTGELFF	TGTGCCAGCTCACCACCGGGACTAGCGGGAACCGGGGAGCTGTTTTTT
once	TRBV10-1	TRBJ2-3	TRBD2	CASSGGLAGERDTQYF	TGCGCCAGCAGTGGGGGGCTAGCGGGAGAAAGGGATACGCAGTATTTT
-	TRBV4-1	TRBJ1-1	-	CASSQDVTGWRNTEAFF	TGCGCCAGCAGCCAAGATGTAACAGGGTGGAGGAACACTGAAGCTTTCTTT
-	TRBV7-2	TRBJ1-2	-	CASSLSFPYGYTF	TGTGCCAGCAGCTTGTCTTTCCCCTATGGCTACACCTTC
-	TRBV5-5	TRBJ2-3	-	CASSFSQMIVFSSTDTQYF	TGTGCCAGCAGCTTCTCCCAGATGATCGTCTTTTCTAGCACAGATACGCAGTATTTT
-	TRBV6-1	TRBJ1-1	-	CASSDRREWTEAFF	TGTGCCAGCAGTGATAGGAGGGAATGGACTGAAGCTTTCTTT
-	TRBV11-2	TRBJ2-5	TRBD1	CASSLSATGVETQYF	TGTGCCAGCAGCTTAAGTGCGACAGGGGTAGAGACCCAGTACTTC